This is a list of T cell receptor beta chains from one sample in a study of Ad26.COV2.S vaccination and SARS-CoV-2 variants. The table came from immunoSEQ multiplex PCR; TCRdb's copy has only in-frame clones and leaves some out. The sample includes some 500,000 clones, roughly 89% of them seen just once. The sample here was peripheral blood, taken in a trial of Ad26.COV2.S vaccine versus placebo. The source is a person aged 18-65 years who received the Ad26.COV2.S COVID-19 vaccine or a placebo. Each CDR3 is given with its conserved first and last residue. A D gene is named only where the DNA matches it firmly. Size values are once, few and many counts, or a class for expanded clones, and some rows have none.

size	J	D	V	CDR3	DNA
.	TRBJ1-5	.	TRBV16	CASSQTGRQYNQPQHF	TGTGCCAGCAGCCAAACGGGACGGCAATACAATCAGCCCCAGCATTTT
.	TRBJ2-3	.	TRBV24-1	CATAYGRSRTDTQYF	TGTGCCACCGCCTACGGGCGGTCACGCACAGATACGCAGTATTTT
.	TRBJ2-1	.	TRBV15	CATSRKADADTDEQFF	TGTGCCACCAGCAGAAAAGCCGACGCAGACACCGATGAGCAGTTCTTC
.	TRBJ2-7	.	TRBV4-3	CASSQDSGGIEQYF	TGCGCCAGCAGCCAAGATTCTGGTGGAATCGAGCAGTACTTC
.	TRBJ2-3	TRBD2	TRBV7-2	CASSLAPGLAGSGDTQYF	TGTGCCAGCAGCTTAGCCCCGGGACTAGCGGGGAGTGGCGATACGCAGTATTTT
.	TRBJ2-7	.	TRBV13	CASSTRQDLLGYEQYF	TGTGCCAGCAGCACCAGACAGGATCTCTTAGGCTACGAGCAGTACTTC
once	TRBJ1-5	TRBD1	TRBV6-5	CASSWDRDQPQHF	TGTGCCAGCAGTTGGGACAGGGATCAGCCCCAGCATTTT
.	TRBJ2-2	TRBD1	TRBV11-2	CASSLGGGTGNTGELFF	TGTGCCAGCAGCCTGGGTGGGGGGACAGGGAACACCGGGGAGCTGTTTTTT
.	TRBJ2-2	TRBD1	TRBV18	CASSPSLLGQGAFGELFF	TGTGCCAGCTCACCATCCTTGCTCGGACAGGGGGCCTTCGGGGAGCTGTTTTTT
.	TRBJ2-1	.	TRBV27	CASSSMGGSYNEQFF	TGTGCCAGCAGTTCGATGGGGGGCTCCTACAATGAGCAGTTCTTC
.	TRBJ1-2	TRBD1	TRBV7-9	CASSNSWGTVYGYTF	TGTGCCAGCAGCAACTCCTGGGGGACAGTGTATGGCTACACCTTC
once	TRBJ2-3	TRBD2	TRBV7-9	CASSLGGRGLTDTQYF	TGTGCCAGCAGCTTAGGAGGCCGGGGACTAACAGATACGCAGTATTTT
.	TRBJ2-1	.	TRBV27	CASSLSARLDYWEQFF	TGTGCCAGCAGTTTATCGGCGAGACTAGATTATTGGGAGCAGTTCTTC